This note documents a single T cell receptor beta chain sequence. What it binds is not known. Using immunoSEQ multiplex PCR, the repertoire was profiled, and TCRdb retains in-frame clones only, with some absent. The table includes under 600,000 clones, 89% detected once. This sample was included in a study of Ad26.COV2.S vaccination and SARS-CoV-2 variants. At the level of the study: Intramuscular Ad26.COV2.S doses were given once or twice, 56 days apart. General observations from the study: Analyses of TCR breadth and depth may have underestimated total T cell responses.

Treatment specified: about 20 received Ad26.COV2.S at low or high dose, single or two shots; 5 received placebo; per-sample allocation not given. Samples came from day 63 after the first vaccine or placebo injection. The donor's status was that of an adult aged 18-55 years in Boston. Wuhan-strain SARS-CoV-2 spike was expressed by the Ad26 vector that made up the vaccine. V lost 3 bases, J lost 3 bases, and 11 bases lay in between. CDR3 length: 14 amino acids. Germline V CDR1 and CDR2: LNHDA, SQIVND (reference sequence). This chain joins TRBV19 and TRBJ1-1, with D unclear. Sequences were derived from peripheral blood, sampled in a trial of Ad26.COV2.S vaccine versus placebo. This TCR was recovered from a person between 18 and 60 years old who received the Ad26.COV2.S COVID-19 vaccine or a placebo. CDR3 nucleotides: TGTGCCAGTAGTATTTGGGGTTTAGACACTGAAGCTTTCTTT. This codes for CASSIWGLDTEAFF. Full variable domain (missing parts from reference TRBV19 and TRBJ1-1): DGGITQSPKYLFRKEGQNVTLSCEQNLNHDAMYWYRQDPGQGLRLIYYSQIVNDFQKGDIAEGYSVSREKKESFPLTVTSAQKNPTAFYLCASSIWGLDTEAFFGQGTRLTVV.